The source of this T cell receptor beta chain is a study of cytomegalovirus exposure and HLA in healthy donors. Some clones are missing from TCRdb's copy, which holds only in-frame ones; the method was immunoSEQ multiplex PCR. The profile shows about 140,000 clones, 86% of them singletons. General study findings and limits: Confirmation in vitro established that a few CMV-associated chains were specific for CMV antigens.

Germline V gene data show CDR1 as MNHEY and CDR2 as SMNVEV (reference sequence). V trimming: 6 bases; J trimming: 7 bases; junction bases outside the gene matches: 9. The CDR3 contains 15 residues. Points on this clone: Its antigen is still unknown.

Sequencing input: PBMCs. The sequence was obtained from a man aged 18 to 29 in good health and CMV-seronegative. The rearrangement links TRBV27 to TRBJ2-1; 10 positions match TRBD2. The CDR3 is CASSPLAGARNEQFF. CDR3 DNA: TGTGCCAGCAGCCCCCTAGCGGGAGCGAGAAATGAGCAGTTCTTC.